Below are 2 T cell receptor beta chains sequenced from a single sample in a study of Graves' ophthalmopathy and Graves' hyperthyroidism. Amplification of the TCR beta CDR3 regions used RNA transcripts (as template). Second-round multiplex PCR followed a first-round RT-PCR using HTBI primers. TCRdb used MiXCR to reprocess the multiplex PCR reads, holding one entry per CDR3 protein. This repertoire shows around 1,200,000 distinct CDR3 sequences, about two fifths found once; its top ten account for around 10%. Source material: peripheral blood or thyroid tissue (not recorded which). The receptors were sampled from an adult man with Graves' hyperthyroidism.

CDR3: CASSTFSGGTEAFF. The CDR3 DNA follows: TGTGCCAGCAGTACATTCTCAGGGGGGACTGAAGCTTTCTTT. The chain recombines TRBV6-5 with TRBJ1-1, with TRBD1 matching 7 bases. This CDR3 has 14 residues. CDR1 is MNHEY and CDR2 is SVGAGI in the germline V gene. The V gene end was trimmed by 5 bases and the J gene end by 5 bases; junction bases not matched to a gene: 8.

This clonotype has more than one count but fewer than ten. V and J are TRBV24-1 and TRBJ2-3; no firm D call. The CDR3 has 13 amino acids. Per the germline V gene, CDR1 is KGHDR and CDR2 is SFDVKD. Between the trimmed V and J ends, which lost 2 bases and 1 base, there was a span of 3 bases. The CDR3 nucleotides are TGTGCCACCAGTGATTCGGGCACAGATACGCAGTATTTT. Translated, it gives CATSDSGTDTQYF.